These 14 T cell receptor beta chains came from one sample sequenced in a study of radiotherapy plus CTLA-4 blockade in lung cancer. Sequencing used immunoSEQ multiplex PCR; TCRdb keeps in-frame clones, though not all of them. The data show about 120,000 clones, about four fifths seen once. The sample here was peripheral blood, taken from a patient treated with radiotherapy plus ipilimumab. The receptors derive from a human donor with non-small cell lung cancer who had a partial response to radiotherapy plus ipilimumab.

The chain links TRBV7-2 to TRBJ1-5; maybe TRBD1 (6 bases). The CDR3 length is 17 residues. From germline, CDR1 is SGHTA and CDR2 FQGNSA. V lost 2 bases, J lost 0 bases, and 14 bases lay in between. The CDR3 DNA sequence: TGTGCCAGCAGCTTACGGGGGGGCCCTTATAGCAATCAGCCCCAGCATTTT. It encodes CASSLRGGPYSNQPQHF.

This clone has a single count. The rearrangement joins TRBV9 to TRBJ2-3; TRBD2 agrees at 11 bases. Unmatched junction bases numbered 3, after V lost 2 bases and J lost 4 bases. Germline V gene data show CDR1 as SGDLS and CDR2 as YYNGEE. This CDR3 region has 15 residues. Written as DNA, the CDR3 is TGTGCCAGCAGCGTTAGCGGGAGGGCCTCAGATACGCAGTATTTT. It codes for CASSVSGRASDTQYF.

The CDR3 loop is CASSWTSGSGETQYF. The CDR3 DNA is TGTGCCAGCAGCTGGACTAGCGGGAGTGGGGAGACCCAGTACTTC. The genes are TRBV5-4 and TRBJ2-5; 13 bases are shared with TRBD2. CDR1 and CDR2 (germline): SGHNT, YYREEE (reference sequence). CDR3 length equals 15 residues. J gave up 5 bases and V 3 bases, and 4 bases lay outside the gene matches. Full variable domain (remainder filled in from reference TRBV5-4 and TRBJ2-5): ETGVTQSPTHLIKTRGQQVTLRCSSQSGHNTVSWYQQALGQGPQFIFQYYREEENGRGNFPPRFSGLQFPNYSSELNVNALELDDSALYLCASSWTSGSGETQYFGPGTRLLVL.

The J gene is TRBJ1-3, the V gene TRBV19; no clear D gene. The germline V gene encodes CDR1 LNHDA and CDR2 SQIVND (reference sequence). The CDR3 runs to 14 residues. Trimming took off 1 base at V and 9 bases at J, with 13 bases between the two ends. The CDR3 region is CASSIGTTAGTIYF. CDR3 nucleotide sequence: TGTGCCAGTAGTATAGGGACTACTGCCGGCACCATATATTTT.

The V and J genes are TRBV9 and TRBJ2-3; 8 bases are shared with TRBD2. The CDR3 consists of 19 residues. Losses at the gene ends were 2 bases for V and 2 bases for J; bases not matched to a gene: 16. Germline CDR1 SGDLS, CDR2 YYNGEE. The CDR3 loop is CASSVVGLPAGGYTDTQYF. CDR3 DNA sequence: TGTGCCAGCAGCGTCGTGGGACTCCCGGCGGGGGGTTACACAGATACGCAGTATTTT.

V usage is TRBV19 and J usage is TRBJ2-5; D perhaps matches TRBD1 (6 bases). Trimming shortened V by 5 bases and J by 5 bases, and 15 bases separated the two germline ends. The germline V gene encodes CDR1 LNHDA and CDR2 SQIVND (reference sequence). The CDR3 runs 14 residues. In DNA form, the CDR3 reads TGTGCCAGTAGTCCACGGACAGTTGGCGAGACCCAGTACTTC. Its translation: CASSPRTVGETQYF.

The CDR3 spells CASIGFRGFSSGNTIYF. CDR3 nucleotide sequence: TGTGCCAGCATTGGTTTTAGGGGCTTCTCCTCTGGAAACACCATATATTTT. The V call is TRBV2, the J call TRBJ1-3; D might be TRBD1 (5 bases). CDR1 and CDR2 from the germline V gene are SNHLY and FYNNEI. The CDR3 length is 17 residues. Trimming took 7 bases from V and 0 from J, leaving 19 bases between them.

Concerning this clone: The same CDR3 is also encoded by other DNA sequences in this sample. The chain carries TRBV5-1 and TRBJ1-1; no clear D. Trimming removed 0 bases at V and 2 bases at J, with 8 bases between. The CDR3 is 14 residues long. Looked up from germline, CDR1 is SGHRS and CDR2 is YFSETQ. The CDR3 protein is CASSLVGGNTEAFF. CDR3 nucleotides: TGCGCCAGCAGCTTGGTGGGAGGCAACACTGAAGCTTTCTTT.

This chain links TRBV7-3 with TRBJ2-1; maybe TRBD1 (6 bases). CDR3 length: 16 residues. Germline V lookup: CDR1 SGHTA, CDR2 FQGTGA. V dropped 2 bases and J dropped 1 base, with 12 bases sitting between them. CDR3 DNA: TGTGCCAGCAGCTTAGGGGGCGGGCCTTCCTACAATGAGCAGTTCTTC. It encodes CASSLGGGPSYNEQFF.

This sequence joins TRBV6-6 and TRBJ1-5; D is uncertain. This CDR3 contains 12 residues. Per germline, CDR1 MNHNY and CDR2 SVGAGI (reference sequence). Trimming stripped 5 bases from V and 8 bases from J, with 10 bases between. CDR3 sequence: CASSKTTEPQHF. The DNA for the CDR3 is TGTGCCAGCAGTAAAACTACCGAGCCCCAGCATTTT.

The chain joins TRBV13 to TRBJ1-1, with D unresolved. Germline lookup yields CDR1 PRHDT and CDR2 FYEKMQ (reference sequence). This CDR3 has 12 amino acids. V was trimmed by 1 base and J by 7 bases, leaving 7 bases between them. CDR3 in amino acids: CASSLVRLEAFF. The CDR3 nucleotides are TGTGCCAGCAGCTTAGTGAGGCTTGAAGCTTTCTTT.

V and J are TRBV27 and TRBJ1-1; 8 bases align to TRBD1. This CDR3 has 16 amino acids. CDR1 MNHEY and CDR2 SMNVEV come from the germline V gene (reference sequence). V gave up 4 bases and J gave up 0 bases; unmatched junction bases: 7. Here the CDR3 reads CASSSRQGMVNTEAFF. In nucleotides, the CDR3 is TGTGCCAGCAGTTCTAGACAGGGGATGGTGAACACTGAAGCTTTCTTT.

V usage is TRBV29-1 and J usage is TRBJ1-2; the D is unclear. This CDR3 is built from 16 residues. From germline, CDR1 is SQVTM and CDR2 ANQGSEA. Trimming removed 8 bases from V and 5 bases from J, with 27 bases in between. CDR3 loop: CSTTALETGRRYGYTF. The CDR3 DNA is TGCAGCACGACCGCCTTAGAGACCGGGAGGAGGTATGGCTACACCTTC.

This chain connects TRBV5-1 to TRBJ2-5; TRBD1 matches 8 bases. There are 13 residues in the CDR3. The V gene's germline CDR1 is SGHRS and CDR2 YFSETQ. After removal of 4 bases from V and 2 bases from J, the junction contained 1 base not matched to a gene. The CDR3 nucleotides read TGCGCCAGCAGCCGACAGGGGCAAGAGACCCAGTACTTC. This sequence encodes CASSRQGQETQYF.